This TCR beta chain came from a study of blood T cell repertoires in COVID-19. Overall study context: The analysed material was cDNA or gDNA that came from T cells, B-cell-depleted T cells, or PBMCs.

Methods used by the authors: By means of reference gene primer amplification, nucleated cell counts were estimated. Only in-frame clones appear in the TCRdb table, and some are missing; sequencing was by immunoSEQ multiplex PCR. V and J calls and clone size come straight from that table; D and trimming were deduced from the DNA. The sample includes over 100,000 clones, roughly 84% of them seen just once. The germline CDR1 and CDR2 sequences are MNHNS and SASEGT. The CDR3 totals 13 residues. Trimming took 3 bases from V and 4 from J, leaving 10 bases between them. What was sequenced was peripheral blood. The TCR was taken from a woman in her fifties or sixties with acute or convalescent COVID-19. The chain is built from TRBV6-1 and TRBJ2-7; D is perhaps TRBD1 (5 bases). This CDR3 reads CASSETAAYEQYF. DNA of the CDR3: TGTGCCAGCAGTGAGACAGCTGCTTACGAGCAGTACTTC.